This T cell receptor beta chain appears in the sequencing data of a study of T cell repertoires in ileal Crohn's disease. Only in-frame clones appear in the TCRdb table, and some are missing; sequencing was by immunoSEQ multiplex PCR. The profile covers roughly 31,000 clones, with about 82% appearing a single time and under 20% taken by the ten largest. The CDR3 contains 14 residues. Germline assignment: CDR1 MNHNY and CDR2 SVGAGI (reference sequence). Trimming cost V 6 bases and J 0 bases, with 11 bases left between them. The genes are TRBV6-6 and TRBJ1-2; D unclear. This clonotype was obtained from an adult with Crohn's disease. Material: ileal tissue. The CDR3 bases are TGTGCCAGCAGGCGCGGAACTACTAACTATGGCTACACCTTC. Protein product: CASRRGTTNYGYTF.